Sequencing of this T cell receptor beta chain was carried out in a study of beta chain features in type 1 diabetes. All of the isolated RNA was reverse transcribed, so expressed TCRB transcripts were sequenced. Profiled with immunoSEQ multiplex PCR; TCRdb holds only in-frame clones, not every one. The data show 130,000 to 150,000 clones, 8% to 13% seen once. The CDR3 contains 12 residues. Between the trimmed V and J ends, which lost 1 base and 8 bases, there was a span of 9 bases. The germline gives CDR1 SGHRS, CDR2 YFSETQ. Sequenced input: naive CD4+ T cells from blood. The receptor was isolated from a man in his late teens or twenties in good health. The rearrangement uses TRBV5-1 and TRBJ1-2, with no clear D. The CDR3 is CASSLSSNGYTF. Here the CDR3 DNA reads TGCGCCAGCAGCTTGAGCTCCAACGGCTACACCTTC.